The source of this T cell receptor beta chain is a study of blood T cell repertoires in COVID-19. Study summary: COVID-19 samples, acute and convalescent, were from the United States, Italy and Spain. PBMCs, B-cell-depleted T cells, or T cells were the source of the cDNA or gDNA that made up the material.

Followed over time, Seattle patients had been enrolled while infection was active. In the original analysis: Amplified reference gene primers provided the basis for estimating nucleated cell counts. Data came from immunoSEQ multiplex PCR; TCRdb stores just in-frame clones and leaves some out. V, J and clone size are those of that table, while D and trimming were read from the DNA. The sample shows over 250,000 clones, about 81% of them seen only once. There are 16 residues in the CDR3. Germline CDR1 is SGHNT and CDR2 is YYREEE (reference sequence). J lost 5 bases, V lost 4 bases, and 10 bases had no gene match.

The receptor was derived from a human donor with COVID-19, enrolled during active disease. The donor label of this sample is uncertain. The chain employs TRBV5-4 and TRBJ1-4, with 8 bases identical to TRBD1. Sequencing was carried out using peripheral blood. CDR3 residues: CASSSKQGGRNEKLFF. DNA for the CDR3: TGTGCCAGCAGCAGCAAACAGGGGGGGCGGAATGAAAAACTGTTTTTT.